The clone carrying this TCR beta chain showed up many times. With 4 bases clipped from V and 4 bases from J, the junction kept 6 bases outside the gene matches. The CDR3 has 14 residues. CDR1 and CDR2 (germline): SGHRS, YFSETQ. After constant-region reverse-primer amplification, full-length variable regions underwent semi-nested PCR with Nested Universal Primer A. One entry per CDR3 protein results from TCRdb running MiXCR on the 5' RACE reads. The sample consists of 10,000 to 13,000 distinct CDR3 sequences, about a sixth of them appearing once. Tregs were sorted as CD4+CD25+CD127-/low cells. This chain links TRBV5-1 with TRBJ2-7, with 9 bases that match TRBD2. The specimen sequenced was Tregs sorted from a lymph node. This sequence originates from a female donor with breast cancer. The CDR3, as DNA: TGCGCCAGCAGCCCTGTAGCGGGAGCGTACGAGCAGTACTTC. Protein product: CASSPVAGAYEQYF.